This TCR beta chain originates from a study of CD8+ T cells in alopecia areata. RNA extraction and reverse transcription yielded cDNA as sequencing template. Data came from immunoSEQ multiplex PCR; TCRdb stores just in-frame clones and leaves some out. The sample yields some 170,000 clones, approximately 59% seen once. The CDR3 length is 13 residues. Germline V gene lookup returns CDR1 LNHDA and CDR2 SQIVND (reference sequence). V was cut by 3 bases and J by 6 bases, with 11 bases left in between. This clone has only one observation. The sample here was CD4+ T cells sorted from blood, taken at week 0. The V gene is TRBV19, the J gene TRBJ1-2, with D possibly matching TRBD1 (5 bases). The source of this sequence is a human donor with alopecia areata. CDR3 sequence reads: CASSMRRDHGYTF. Written as DNA, the CDR3 is TGTGCCAGTAGTATGCGCAGGGACCATGGCTACACCTTC.